The 21 T cell receptor beta chains below come from one sample, sequenced in a study of blood T cell repertoires in COVID-19. Using immunoSEQ multiplex PCR, the repertoire was profiled, and TCRdb retains in-frame clones only, with some absent. The table has around 450,000 clones, roughly 90% seen once. Input material: PBMCs or T cells enriched from blood (not recorded which). The origin of the receptors is a woman aged 18-29 years who had recovered from COVID-19.

This chain links TRBV5-6 with TRBJ1-4; 8 positions agree with TRBD1. CDR3 length: 14 amino acids. The germline CDR1 and CDR2 sequences are SGHDT and YYEEEE. After removal of 0 bases from V and 7 bases from J, the junction contained 2 bases not matched to a gene. The CDR3 here is CASSLGTGTEKLFF. Written as DNA, the CDR3 is TGTGCCAGCAGCTTGGGGACAGGGACTGAAAAACTGTTTTTT. The whole variable domain, remainder taken from reference TRBV5-6 and TRBJ1-4, is DAGVTQSPTHLIKTRGQQVTLRCSPKSGHDTVSWYQQALGQGPQFIFQYYEEEERQRGNFPDRFSGHQFPNYSSELNVNALLLGDSALYLCASSLGTGTEKLFFGSGTQLSVL.

The chain employs TRBV7-3 and TRBJ2-2, with D unclear. Between the trimmed V and J ends, which lost 0 bases and 5 bases, there was a span of 4 bases. This CDR3 is 13 amino acids long. Per germline, CDR1 SGHTA and CDR2 FQGTGA. CDR3: CASSLTRTGELFF. In DNA, the CDR3 is TGTGCCAGCAGCTTAACCCGTACCGGGGAGCTGTTTTTT.

Remarks on this clone: The same CDR3 arises from other DNA sequences in this sample as well. The V call is TRBV18, the J call TRBJ2-7, with 9 bases that match TRBD1. This CDR3 is built from 14 residues. The J segment lost 3 bases and the V segment lost 6 bases, leaving 6 bases of the junction unmatched. The germline gives CDR1 KGHSH, CDR2 LQKENI. CDR3 coding DNA: TGTGCCAGCTCCCTCCGGGACAGGGTCTACGAGCAGTACTTC. It translates to CASSLRDRVYEQYF.

This clone was observed a single time. J is TRBJ2-2 and V is TRBV30; 12 bases are shared with TRBD2. The germline V gene encodes CDR1 GTSNPN and CDR2 SVGIG (reference sequence). The CDR3 has 16 amino acids. Germline trimming cut 4 bases from V and 0 bases from J; bases unmatched to any gene: 3. CDR3 loop: CAWTSGGVANTGELFF. In DNA, the CDR3 is TGTGCCTGGACTAGCGGGGGGGTAGCGAACACCGGGGAGCTGTTTTTT.

This sequence joins TRBV19 and TRBJ1-2; D is ambiguous. Per the germline V gene, CDR1 is LNHDA and CDR2 is SQIVND (reference sequence). This CDR3 is 14 amino acids long. The V end was cut by 3 bases, the J end by 4 bases, with 12 bases between. In DNA form, the CDR3 reads TGTGCCAGTAGTATTGAAGAAGAGGCCTATGGCTACACCTTC. This translates into CASSIEEEAYGYTF.

The chain employs TRBV5-1 and TRBJ2-3; 8 positions agree with TRBD1. Germline CDR1 and CDR2: SGHRS and YFSETQ. Trimming cost V 1 base and J 4 bases; bases outside gene matches: 5. CDR3 length equals 15 residues. The CDR3 region has the DNA TGCGCCAGCAGCTTGACAGGGGGAAGTTCAGATACGCAGTATTTT. It translates to CASSLTGGSSDTQYF.

The chain combines TRBV6-4 with TRBJ2-2; 10 positions agree with TRBD2. In germline, CDR1 is MRHNA, CDR2 SNTAGT. Losses at the gene ends were 0 bases for V and 4 bases for J; bases not matched to a gene: 8. The length of the CDR3 is 18 residues. This chain's CDR3 is CASSDSAIAGGPTGELFF. The DNA of the CDR3 is TGTGCCAGCAGTGACTCGGCTATAGCGGGGGGCCCCACCGGGGAGCTGTTTTTT.

The V call is TRBV18, the J call TRBJ1-3; perhaps TRBD1 as D (6 bases). Germline V gene data show CDR1 as KGHSH and CDR2 as LQKENI. There are 14 residues in the CDR3. V lost 5 bases to trimming and J lost 4 bases, with 12 bases between them. CDR3 nucleotide sequence: TGTGCCAGCTCATCGACAGGTTACGGAAACACCATATATTTT. Translated, it gives CASSSTGYGNTIYF.

J is TRBJ2-7 and V is TRBV13, with TRBD1 matching 7 bases. The CDR3 spans 14 residues. The trim removed 5 bases at V and 4 bases at J, leaving 8 bases unmatched. Looked up from germline, CDR1 is PRHDT and CDR2 is FYEKMQ (reference sequence). The CDR3 nucleotides read TGTGCCAGCAGCACCGGACAGGCTAGGTACGAGCAGTACTTC. It translates to CASSTGQARYEQYF.

The J gene is TRBJ2-3, the V gene TRBV19; the D gene is possibly TRBD1 (5 bases). V gave up 3 bases and J gave up 6 bases, with 16 bases separating them. Germline loops: CDR1 LNHDA, CDR2 SQIVND (reference sequence). This CDR3 comprises 15 residues. The CDR3 coding sequence is TGTGCCAGTAGTATTTTAGGGGAAGAGTGGGATACGCAGTATTTT. Translating gives CASSILGEEWDTQYF.

The V gene is TRBV5-5, the J gene TRBJ2-5; 9 bases match TRBD1. Trimming cost V 1 base and J 4 bases; bases outside gene matches: 8. This CDR3 comprises 16 residues. Per the germline V gene, CDR1 is SGHKS and CDR2 is YYEKEE (reference sequence). The CDR3 spells CASSLTGGGQTETQYF. The CDR3 DNA reads as TGTGCCAGCAGCTTGACAGGGGGCGGTCAGACAGAGACCCAGTACTTC.

The chain couples TRBV23-1 to TRBJ1-5; the match to TRBD1 covers 8 bases. Being an ORF, TRBV23-1 has a function that is uncertain. The CDR3 consists of 14 residues. With V trimmed by 8 bases and J by 4 bases, 7 bases remained unmatched. The CDR3 is CASGKQGDNQPQHF. CDR3 in DNA: TGCGCCAGCGGAAAACAGGGGGATAATCAGCCCCAGCATTTT.

This chain connects TRBV5-6 to TRBJ1-3; maybe TRBD1 (6 bases). V was pared by 4 bases and J by 0 bases, with 17 bases between. The CDR3 is 17 residues long. Germline V gene lookup returns CDR1 SGHDT and CDR2 YYEEEE. CDR3 amino acids: CASSAGVYYVSGNTIYF. The DNA of the CDR3 is TGTGCCAGCAGCGCAGGGGTGTATTACGTCTCTGGAAACACCATATATTTT.

This clone has only one observation. The V and J genes are TRBV5-8 and TRBJ1-5; unclear D gene. The CDR3 runs 17 residues. The germline CDR1 and CDR2 sequences are SGHTS and YDEGEE. Trimming took off 4 bases at V and 0 bases at J, with 17 bases between the two ends. CDR3 region: CASSPSTAFYSNQPQHF. As DNA, the CDR3 is TGTGCCAGCAGCCCGTCTACAGCATTCTATAGCAATCAGCCCCAGCATTTT.

V usage is TRBV4-2 and J usage is TRBJ2-7; 7 nucleotides agree with TRBD2. The CDR3 is 15 residues long. V lost 4 bases to trimming and J lost 0 bases; unmatched junction nucleotides: 6. Germline CDR1 reads LGHNA; CDR2 reads YNFKEQ. CDR3 region: CASSPLLAVSYEQYF. Written as DNA, the CDR3 is TGTGCCAGCAGCCCTCTTCTAGCGGTCTCCTACGAGCAGTACTTC.

The chain has TRBV7-2 and TRBJ1-3; no firm D call. Germline V CDR1 and CDR2: SGHTA, FQGNSA. The CDR3 consists of 14 residues. With 2 bases removed from V and 0 bases from J, the gap between germline ends came to 5 bases. CDR3 loop: CASSLLVSGNTIYF. Written as DNA, the CDR3 is TGTGCCAGCAGCTTACTTGTCTCTGGAAACACCATATATTTT.

The chain is built from TRBV3-1 (or the pseudogene TRBV3-2) and TRBJ2-1, with 7 bases aligning to TRBD2. The germline CDR1 and CDR2 sequences are LGHDT and YNNKEL (reference sequence). There are 14 residues in the CDR3. V lost 3 bases and J lost 6; bases outside the gene matches: 5. The CDR3 loop reads CASSQTGGRNEQFF. The CDR3 coding sequence is TGTGCCAGCAGCCAGACGGGGGGACGCAATGAGCAGTTCTTC.

This rearrangement joins TRBV19 to TRBJ1-1; tentatively, D is TRBD1 (6 bases). CDR3 length equals 15 residues. Germline assignment: CDR1 LNHDA and CDR2 SQIVND (reference sequence). Trimming shortened V by 3 bases and J by 5 bases, and 16 bases separated the two germline ends. As DNA, the CDR3 is TGTGCCAGTAGTATTGGGGGGGGCCTACGTACTGAAGCTTTCTTT. Its translation is CASSIGGGLRTEAFF.

The chain is built from TRBV29-1 and TRBJ1-2; maybe TRBD1 (6 bases). The CDR3 totals 9 residues. Germline values: CDR1 SQVTM, CDR2 ANQGSEA. V dropped 8 bases and J dropped 8 bases, with 9 bases sitting between them. The CDR3 DNA reads TGCAGCCCAGGGGCCGGCTACACCTTC. Residues: CSPGAGYTF.

The chain joins TRBV7-8 to TRBJ1-6; no reliable D call. Germline values: CDR1 SGHVS, CDR2 FQNEAQ. Deletions cut 3 bases from V and 3 bases from J, with 6 bases between. The CDR3 contains 14 residues. CDR3 sequence: CASSFSVYNSPLHF. DNA for the CDR3: TGTGCCAGCAGCTTTTCTGTCTATAATTCACCCCTCCACTTT.

This clone was recorded once. The chain uses TRBV5-1 and TRBJ1-4; D is uncertain. The germline V gene has CDR1 SGHRS and CDR2 YFSETQ. This CDR3 contains 16 residues. The V gene lost 0 bases and the J gene lost 8 bases, with 17 bases spanning the gap. DNA for the CDR3: TGCGCCAGCAGCTTGGTGGCGGGCCTCGGGGAAGAAAAACTGTTTTTT. Translating gives CASSLVAGLGEEKLFF.